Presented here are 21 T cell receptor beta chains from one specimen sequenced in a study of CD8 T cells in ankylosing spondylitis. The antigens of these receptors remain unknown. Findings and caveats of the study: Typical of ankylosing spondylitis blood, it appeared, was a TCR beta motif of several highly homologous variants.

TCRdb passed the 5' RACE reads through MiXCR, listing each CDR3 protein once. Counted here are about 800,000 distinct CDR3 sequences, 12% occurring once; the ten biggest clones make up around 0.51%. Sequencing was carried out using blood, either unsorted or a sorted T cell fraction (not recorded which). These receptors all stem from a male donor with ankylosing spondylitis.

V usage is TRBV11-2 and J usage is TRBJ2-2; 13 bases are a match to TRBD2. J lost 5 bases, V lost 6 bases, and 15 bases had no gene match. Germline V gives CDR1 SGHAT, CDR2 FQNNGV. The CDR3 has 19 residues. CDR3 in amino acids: CASRSLIAPTSGRTGELFF. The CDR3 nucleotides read TGTGCCAGCAGGTCCCTGATAGCGCCGACTAGCGGGAGGACCGGGGAGCTGTTTTTT.

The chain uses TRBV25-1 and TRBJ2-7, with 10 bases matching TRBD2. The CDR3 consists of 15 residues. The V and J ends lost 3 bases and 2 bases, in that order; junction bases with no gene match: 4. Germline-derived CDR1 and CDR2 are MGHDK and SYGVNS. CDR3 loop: CASSDPAGGAYEQYF. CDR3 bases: TGTGCCAGCAGTGACCCAGCGGGAGGGGCCTACGAGCAGTACTTC.

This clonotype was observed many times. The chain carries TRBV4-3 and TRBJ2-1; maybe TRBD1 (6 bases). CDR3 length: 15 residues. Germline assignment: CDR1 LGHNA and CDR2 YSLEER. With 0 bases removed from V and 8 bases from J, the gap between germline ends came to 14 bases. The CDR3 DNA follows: TGCGCCAGCAGCCAAGAGGCTACAGGGCGTTATGAGCAGTTCTTC. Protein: CASSQEATGRYEQFF.

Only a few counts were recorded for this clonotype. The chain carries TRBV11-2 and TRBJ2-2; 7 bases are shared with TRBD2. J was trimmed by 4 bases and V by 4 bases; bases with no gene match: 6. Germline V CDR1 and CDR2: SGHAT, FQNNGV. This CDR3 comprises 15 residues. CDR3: CASSWEGLGTGELFF. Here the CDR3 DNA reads TGTGCCAGCAGCTGGGAGGGCTTGGGCACCGGGGAGCTGTTTTTT.

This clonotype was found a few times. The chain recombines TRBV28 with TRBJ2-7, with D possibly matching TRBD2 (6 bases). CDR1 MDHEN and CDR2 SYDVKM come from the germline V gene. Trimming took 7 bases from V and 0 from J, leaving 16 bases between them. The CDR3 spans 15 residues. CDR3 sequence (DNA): TGTGCCAGCACTTTCGGAGGGGAGAGCTCCTACGAGCAGTACTTC. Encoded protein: CASTFGGESSYEQYF.

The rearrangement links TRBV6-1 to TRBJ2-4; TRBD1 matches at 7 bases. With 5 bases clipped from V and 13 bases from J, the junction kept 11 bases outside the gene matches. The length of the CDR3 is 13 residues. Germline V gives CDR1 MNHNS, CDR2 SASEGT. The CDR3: CASSRPRQGFQYF. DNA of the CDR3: TGTGCCAGCAGTAGACCTCGACAGGGATTCCAGTACTTC.

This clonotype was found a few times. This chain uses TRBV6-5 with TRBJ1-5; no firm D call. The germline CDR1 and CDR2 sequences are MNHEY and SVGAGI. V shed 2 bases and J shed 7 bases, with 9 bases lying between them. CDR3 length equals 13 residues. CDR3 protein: CASSYRETQPQHF. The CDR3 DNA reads TGTGCCAGCAGTTACAGGGAGACACAGCCCCAGCATTTT.

CDR3 region: CASSTGTALSYEQYF. The CDR3, as DNA: TGCGCCAGCAGCACAGGGACAGCTCTGTCTTACGAGCAGTACTTC. The V gene is TRBV5-1, the J gene TRBJ2-7; TRBD1 agrees at 7 bases. This CDR3 comprises 15 residues. CDR1 SGHRS and CDR2 YFSETQ come from the germline V gene. With 4 bases clipped from V and 4 bases from J, the junction kept 11 bases outside the gene matches. The full variable domain, with the rest looked up from reference TRBV5-1 and TRBJ2-7, is KAGVTQTPRYLIKTRGQQVTLSCSPISGHRSVSWYQQTPGQGLQFLFEYFSETQRNKGNFPGRFSGRQFSNSRSEMNVSTLELGDSALYLCASSTGTALSYEQYFGPGTRLTVT.

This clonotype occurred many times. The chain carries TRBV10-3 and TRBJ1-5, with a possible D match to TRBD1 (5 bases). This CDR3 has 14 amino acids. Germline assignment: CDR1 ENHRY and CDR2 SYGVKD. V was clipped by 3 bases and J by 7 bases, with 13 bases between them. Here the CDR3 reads CAISDQDTLQPQHF. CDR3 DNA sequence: TGTGCCATCAGTGACCAGGACACCTTACAGCCCCAGCATTTT.

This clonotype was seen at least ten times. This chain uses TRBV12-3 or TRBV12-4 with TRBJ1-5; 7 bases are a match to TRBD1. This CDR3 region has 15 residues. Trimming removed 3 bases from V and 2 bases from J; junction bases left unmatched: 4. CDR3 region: CASSFQGGRNQPQHF. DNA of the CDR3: TGTGCCAGCAGTTTTCAGGGGGGACGCAATCAGCCCCAGCATTTT.

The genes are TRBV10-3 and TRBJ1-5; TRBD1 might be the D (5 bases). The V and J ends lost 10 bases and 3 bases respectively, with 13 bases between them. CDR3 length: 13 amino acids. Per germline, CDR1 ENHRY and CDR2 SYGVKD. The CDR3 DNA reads TGTGCCACCGGGTGGGGGGTCAATCAGCCCCAGCATTTT. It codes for CATGWGVNQPQHF.

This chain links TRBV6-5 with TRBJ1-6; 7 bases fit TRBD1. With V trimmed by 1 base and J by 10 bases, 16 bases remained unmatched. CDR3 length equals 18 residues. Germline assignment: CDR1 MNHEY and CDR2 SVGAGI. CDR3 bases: TGTGCCAGCAGTTACTGGCCAGGGGGATCAGGTCGTAGATCACCCCTCCACTTT. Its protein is CASSYWPGGSGRRSPLHF.

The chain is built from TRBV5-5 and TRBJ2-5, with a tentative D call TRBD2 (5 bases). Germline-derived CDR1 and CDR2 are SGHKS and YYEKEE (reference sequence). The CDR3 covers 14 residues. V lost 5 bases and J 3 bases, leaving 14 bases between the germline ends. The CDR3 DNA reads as TGTGCCAGCAGTCTTGACCCGGGGAAAGAGACCCAGTACTTC. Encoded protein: CASSLDPGKETQYF.

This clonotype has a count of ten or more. This CDR3 reads CASSVDRGTQYF. Written as DNA, the CDR3 is TGTGCCAGCAGCGTAGACAGGGGAACGCAGTATTTT. V and J are TRBV7-2 and TRBJ2-3, with 8 positions matching TRBD1. The CDR3 is 12 residues long. Germline V gene data show CDR1 as SGHTA and CDR2 as FQGNSA. V was clipped by 5 bases and J by 9 bases; unmatched bases: 4. The whole variable domain, remainder taken from reference TRBV7-2 and TRBJ2-3, is GAGVSQSPSNKVTEKGKDVELRCDPISGHTALYWYRQSLGQGLEFLIYFQGNSAPDKSGLPSDRFSAERTGGSVSTLTIQRTQQEDSAVYLCASSVDRGTQYFGPGTRLTVL.

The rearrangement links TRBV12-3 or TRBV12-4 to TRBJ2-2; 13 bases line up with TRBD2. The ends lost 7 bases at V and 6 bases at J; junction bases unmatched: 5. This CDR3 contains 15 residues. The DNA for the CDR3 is TGTGCCAGCAACCTGGGACTAGCGGGATCCGGGGAGCTGTTTTTT. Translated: CASNLGLAGSGELFF.

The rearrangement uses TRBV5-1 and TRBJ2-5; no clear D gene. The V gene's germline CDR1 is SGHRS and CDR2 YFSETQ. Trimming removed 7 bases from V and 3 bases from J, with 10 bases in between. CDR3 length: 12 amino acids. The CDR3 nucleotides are TGCGCCAGCTCGGACCCTGAAGAGACCCAGTACTTC. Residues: CASSDPEETQYF. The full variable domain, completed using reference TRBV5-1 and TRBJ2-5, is KAGVTQTPRYLIKTRGQQVTLSCSPISGHRSVSWYQQTPGQGLQFLFEYFSETQRNKGNFPGRFSGRQFSNSRSEMNVSTLELGDSALYLCASSDPEETQYFGPGTRLLVL.

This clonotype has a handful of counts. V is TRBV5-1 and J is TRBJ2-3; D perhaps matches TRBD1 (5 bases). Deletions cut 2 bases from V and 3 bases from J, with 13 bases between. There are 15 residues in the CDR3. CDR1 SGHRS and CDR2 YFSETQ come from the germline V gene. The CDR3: CASSLSGDRTDTQYF. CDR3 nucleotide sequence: TGCGCCAGCAGCTTAAGTGGAGACAGAACAGATACGCAGTATTTT.

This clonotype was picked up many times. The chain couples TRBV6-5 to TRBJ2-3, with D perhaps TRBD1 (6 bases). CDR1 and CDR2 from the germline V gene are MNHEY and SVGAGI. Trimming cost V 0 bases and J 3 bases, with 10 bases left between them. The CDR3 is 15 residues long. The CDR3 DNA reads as TGTGCCAGCAGTTACTCGGGTACAGGGACAGATACGCAGTATTTT. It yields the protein CASSYSGTGTDTQYF.

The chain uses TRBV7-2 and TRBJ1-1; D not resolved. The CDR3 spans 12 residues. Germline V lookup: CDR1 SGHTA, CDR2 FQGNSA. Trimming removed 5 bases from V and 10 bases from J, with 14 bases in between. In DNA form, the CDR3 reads TGTGCCAGCAGCCCGCGACGTACGCGAGCTTTCTTT. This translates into CASSPRRTRAFF. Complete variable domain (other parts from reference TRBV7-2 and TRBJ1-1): GAGVSQSPSNKVTEKGKDVELRCDPISGHTALYWYRQSLGQGLEFLIYFQGNSAPDKSGLPSDRFSAERTGGSVSTLTIQRTQQEDSAVYLCASSPRRTRAFFGQGTRLTVV.

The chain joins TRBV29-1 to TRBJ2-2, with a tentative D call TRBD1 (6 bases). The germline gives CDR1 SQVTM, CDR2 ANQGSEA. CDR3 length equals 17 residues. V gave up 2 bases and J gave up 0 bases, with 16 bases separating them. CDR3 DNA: TGCAGCGTTGAAAAGGGCAGGGGTTTTGCGAACACCGGGGAGCTGTTTTTT. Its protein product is CSVEKGRGFANTGELFF.

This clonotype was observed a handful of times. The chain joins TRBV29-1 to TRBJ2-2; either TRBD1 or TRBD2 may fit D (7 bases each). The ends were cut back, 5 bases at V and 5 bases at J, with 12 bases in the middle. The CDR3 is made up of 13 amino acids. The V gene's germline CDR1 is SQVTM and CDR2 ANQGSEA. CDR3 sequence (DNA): TGCAGCGTTCGACAGGGAGGGACCGGGGAGCTGTTTTTT. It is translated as CSVRQGGTGELFF.